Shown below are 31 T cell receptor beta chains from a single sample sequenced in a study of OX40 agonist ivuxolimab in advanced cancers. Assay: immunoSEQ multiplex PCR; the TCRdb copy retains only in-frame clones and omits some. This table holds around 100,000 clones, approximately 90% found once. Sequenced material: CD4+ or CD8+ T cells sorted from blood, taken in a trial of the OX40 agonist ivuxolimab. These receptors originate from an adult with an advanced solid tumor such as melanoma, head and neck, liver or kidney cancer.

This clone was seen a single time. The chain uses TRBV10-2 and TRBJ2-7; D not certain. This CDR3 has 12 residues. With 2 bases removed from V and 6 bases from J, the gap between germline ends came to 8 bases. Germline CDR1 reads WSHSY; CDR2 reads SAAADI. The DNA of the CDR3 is TGCGCCAGCAGTGAGCGCCCAATCGAGCAGTACTTC. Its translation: CASSERPIEQYF.

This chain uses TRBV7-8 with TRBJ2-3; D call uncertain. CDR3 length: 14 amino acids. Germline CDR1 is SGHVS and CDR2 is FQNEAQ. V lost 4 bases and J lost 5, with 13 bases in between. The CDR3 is CASSSQLRGDTQYF. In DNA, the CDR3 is TGTGCCAGCAGCTCGCAACTTCGCGGAGATACGCAGTATTTT.

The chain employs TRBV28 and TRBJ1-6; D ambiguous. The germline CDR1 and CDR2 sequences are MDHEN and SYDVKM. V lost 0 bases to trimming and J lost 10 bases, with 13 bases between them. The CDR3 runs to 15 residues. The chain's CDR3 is CASSLWTAGESPLHF. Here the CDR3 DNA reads TGTGCCAGCAGTTTATGGACTGCTGGGGAGTCACCCCTCCACTTT.

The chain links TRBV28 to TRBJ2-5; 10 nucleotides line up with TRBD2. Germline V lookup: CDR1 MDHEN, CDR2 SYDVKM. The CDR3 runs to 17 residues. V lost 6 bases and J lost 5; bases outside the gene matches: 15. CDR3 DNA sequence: TGTGCCAGCAGATCGAGGACTAGCGGATATACTAGGGAGACCCAGTACTTC. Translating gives CASRSRTSGYTRETQYF.

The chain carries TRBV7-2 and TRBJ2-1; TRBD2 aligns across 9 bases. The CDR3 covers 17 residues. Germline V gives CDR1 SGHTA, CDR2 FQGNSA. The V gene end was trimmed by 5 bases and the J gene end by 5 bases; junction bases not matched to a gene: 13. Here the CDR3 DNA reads TGTGCCAGCAGCCCGGAGGTGGTAGCGGGAGTGCACAATGAGCAGTTCTTC. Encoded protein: CASSPEVVAGVHNEQFF.

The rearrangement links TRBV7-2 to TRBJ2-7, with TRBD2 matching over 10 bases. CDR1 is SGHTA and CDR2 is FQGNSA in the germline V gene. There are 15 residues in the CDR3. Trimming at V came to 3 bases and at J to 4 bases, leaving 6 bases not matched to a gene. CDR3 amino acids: CASSFASGSFYEQYF. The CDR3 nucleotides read TGTGCCAGCAGCTTTGCTAGCGGGAGCTTTTACGAGCAGTACTTC.

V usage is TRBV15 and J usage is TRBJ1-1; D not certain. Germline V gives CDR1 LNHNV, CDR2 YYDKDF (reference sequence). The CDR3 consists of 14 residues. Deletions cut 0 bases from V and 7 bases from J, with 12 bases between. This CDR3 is CATSRDRGGGEAFF. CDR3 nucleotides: TGTGCCACCAGCAGAGATCGGGGAGGCGGTGAAGCTTTCTTT.

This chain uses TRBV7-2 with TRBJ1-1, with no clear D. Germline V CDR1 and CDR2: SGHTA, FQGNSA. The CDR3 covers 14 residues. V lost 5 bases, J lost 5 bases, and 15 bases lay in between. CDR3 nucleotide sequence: TGTGCCAGCAGCACAGACGGACGAGGGACTGAAGCTTTCTTT. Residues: CASSTDGRGTEAFF.

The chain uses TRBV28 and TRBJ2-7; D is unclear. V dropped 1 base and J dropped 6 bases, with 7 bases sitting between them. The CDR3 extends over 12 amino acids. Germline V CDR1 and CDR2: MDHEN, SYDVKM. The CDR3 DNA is TGTGCCAGCAGTTTATTAGGTGGCGAGCAGTACTTC. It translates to CASSLLGGEQYF. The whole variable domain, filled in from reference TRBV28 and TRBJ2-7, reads DVKVTQSSRYLVKRTGEKVFLECVQDMDHENMFWYRQDPGLGLRLIYFSYDVKMKEKGDIPEGYSVSREKKERFSLILESASTNQTSMYLCASSLLGGEQYFGPGTRLTVT.

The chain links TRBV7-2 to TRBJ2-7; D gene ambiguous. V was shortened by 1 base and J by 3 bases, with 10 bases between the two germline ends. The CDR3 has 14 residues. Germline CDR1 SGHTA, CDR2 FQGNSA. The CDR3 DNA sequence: TGTGCCAGCAGCTTAGATCCACGGAACTACGAGCAGTACTTC. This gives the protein CASSLDPRNYEQYF.

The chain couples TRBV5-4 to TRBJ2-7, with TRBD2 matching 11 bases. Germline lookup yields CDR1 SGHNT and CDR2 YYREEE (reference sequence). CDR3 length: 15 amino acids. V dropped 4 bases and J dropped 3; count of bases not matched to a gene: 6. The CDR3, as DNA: TGTGCCAGCAGCGCCGGGACTAGCGGAATCTACGAGCAGTACTTC. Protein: CASSAGTSGIYEQYF.

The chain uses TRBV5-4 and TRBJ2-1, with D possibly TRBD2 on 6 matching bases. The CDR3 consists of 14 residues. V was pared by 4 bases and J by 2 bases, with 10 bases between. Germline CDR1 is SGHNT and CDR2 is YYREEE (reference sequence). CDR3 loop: CASSDSGPYNEQFF. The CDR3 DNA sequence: TGTGCCAGCAGCGATAGCGGACCCTACAATGAGCAGTTCTTC.

The CDR3 protein is CASTPGGSDGQPQHF. In DNA, the CDR3 is TGTGCCAGCACCCCGGGAGGGAGCGATGGGCAGCCCCAGCATTTT. The chain carries TRBV28 and TRBJ1-5; no clear D gene. Trimming took 7 bases from V and 7 from J, leaving 20 bases between them. CDR1 and CDR2 (germline): MDHEN, SYDVKM. CDR3 length equals 15 residues.

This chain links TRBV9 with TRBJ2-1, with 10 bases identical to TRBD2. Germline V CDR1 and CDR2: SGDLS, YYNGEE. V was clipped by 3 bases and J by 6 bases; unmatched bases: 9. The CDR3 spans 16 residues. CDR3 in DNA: TGTGCCAGCAGCGCCACCAGCGGGAGGGTCGTCAATGAGCAGTTCTTC. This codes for CASSATSGRVVNEQFF.

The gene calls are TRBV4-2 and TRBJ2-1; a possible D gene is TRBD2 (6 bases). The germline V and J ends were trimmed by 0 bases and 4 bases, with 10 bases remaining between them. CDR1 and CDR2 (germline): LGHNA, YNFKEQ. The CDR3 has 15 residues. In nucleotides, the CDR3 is TGTGCCAGCAGCCAAGATCGGGCGGGGTACAATGAGCAGTTCTTC. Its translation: CASSQDRAGYNEQFF.

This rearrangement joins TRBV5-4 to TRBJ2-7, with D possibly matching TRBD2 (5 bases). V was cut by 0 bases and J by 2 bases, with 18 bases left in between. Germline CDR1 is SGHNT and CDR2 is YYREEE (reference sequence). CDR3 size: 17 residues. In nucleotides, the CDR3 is TGTGCCAGCAGCTTGGCCGTTGGAAGGACTGGAACCTACGAGCAGTACTTC. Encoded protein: CASSLAVGRTGTYEQYF.

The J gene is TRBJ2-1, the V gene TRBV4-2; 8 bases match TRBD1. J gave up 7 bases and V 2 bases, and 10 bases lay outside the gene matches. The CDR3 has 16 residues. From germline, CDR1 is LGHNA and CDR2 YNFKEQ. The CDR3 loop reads CASSQLRQGAPNEQFF. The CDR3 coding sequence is TGTGCCAGCAGCCAACTCAGGCAGGGGGCGCCGAATGAGCAGTTCTTC.

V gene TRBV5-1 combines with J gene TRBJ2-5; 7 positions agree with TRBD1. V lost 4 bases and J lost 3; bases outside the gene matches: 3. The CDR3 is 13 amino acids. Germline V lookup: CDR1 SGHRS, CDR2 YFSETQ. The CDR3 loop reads CASSVQGEETQYF. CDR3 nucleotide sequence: TGCGCCAGCAGCGTCCAGGGGGAAGAGACCCAGTACTTC.

The CDR3 DNA reads as TGTGCCAGCAGTGTCCCGGGACTAGCTGTGGTGGATGAGCAGTTCTTC. Translating it yields CASSVPGLAVVDEQFF. This rearrangement joins TRBV6-1 to TRBJ2-1; 9 bases fit TRBD2. Trimming at V came to 4 bases and at J to 8 bases, leaving 12 bases not matched to a gene. The germline gives CDR1 MNHNS, CDR2 SASEGT. The CDR3 covers 16 residues.

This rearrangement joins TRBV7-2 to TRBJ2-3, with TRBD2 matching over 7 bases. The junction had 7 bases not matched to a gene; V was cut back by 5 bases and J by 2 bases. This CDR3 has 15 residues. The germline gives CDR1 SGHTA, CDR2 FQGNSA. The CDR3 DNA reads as TGTGCCAGCAGCCGGCTAGCGGTGTCCACAGATACGCAGTATTTT. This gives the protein CASSRLAVSTDTQYF.

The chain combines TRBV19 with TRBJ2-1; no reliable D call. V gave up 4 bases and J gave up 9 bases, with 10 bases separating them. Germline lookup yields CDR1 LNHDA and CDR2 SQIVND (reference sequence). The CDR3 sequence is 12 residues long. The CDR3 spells CASSKRPGEQFF. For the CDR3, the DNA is TGTGCCAGTAGTAAACGTCCCGGTGAGCAGTTCTTC.

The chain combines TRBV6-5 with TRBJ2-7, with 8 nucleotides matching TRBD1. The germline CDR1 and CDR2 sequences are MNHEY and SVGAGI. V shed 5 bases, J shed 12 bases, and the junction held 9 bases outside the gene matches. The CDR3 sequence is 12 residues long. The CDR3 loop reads CASSTPGGFPYF. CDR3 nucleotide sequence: TGTGCCAGCAGTACGCCAGGGGGCTTCCCGTACTTC.

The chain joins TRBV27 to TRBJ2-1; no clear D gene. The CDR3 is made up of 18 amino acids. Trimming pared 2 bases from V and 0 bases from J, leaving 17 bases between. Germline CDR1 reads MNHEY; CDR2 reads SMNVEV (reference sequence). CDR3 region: CASSLVGPTHRSYNEQFF. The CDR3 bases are TGTGCCAGCAGTTTAGTTGGTCCCACCCACCGCTCCTACAATGAGCAGTTCTTC.

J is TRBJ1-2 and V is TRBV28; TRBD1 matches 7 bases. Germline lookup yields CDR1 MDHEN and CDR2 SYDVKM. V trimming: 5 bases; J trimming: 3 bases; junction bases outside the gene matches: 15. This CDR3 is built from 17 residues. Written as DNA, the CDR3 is TGTGCCAGCAGTCCCTCCCCCGGGACAGAAAAACACTATGGCTACACCTTC. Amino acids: CASSPSPGTEKHYGYTF.

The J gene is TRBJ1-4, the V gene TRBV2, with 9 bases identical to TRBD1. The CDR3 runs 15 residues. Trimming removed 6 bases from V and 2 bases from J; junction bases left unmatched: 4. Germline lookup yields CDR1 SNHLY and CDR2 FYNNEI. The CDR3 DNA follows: TGTGCCAGCAGGAGGGACAGGGCGACTAATGAAAAACTGTTTTTT. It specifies CASRRDRATNEKLFF.

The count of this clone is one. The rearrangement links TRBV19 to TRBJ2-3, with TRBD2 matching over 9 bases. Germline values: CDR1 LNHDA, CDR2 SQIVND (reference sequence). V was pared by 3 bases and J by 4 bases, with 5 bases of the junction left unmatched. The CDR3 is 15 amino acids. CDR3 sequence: CASSIGGRAADTQYF. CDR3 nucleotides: TGTGCCAGTAGTATTGGCGGGAGGGCCGCAGATACGCAGTATTTT.

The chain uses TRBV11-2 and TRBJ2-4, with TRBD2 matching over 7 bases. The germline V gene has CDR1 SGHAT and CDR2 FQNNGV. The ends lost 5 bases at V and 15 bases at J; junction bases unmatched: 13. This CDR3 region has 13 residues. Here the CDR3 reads CASSPYTLGGSYF. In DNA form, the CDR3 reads TGTGCCAGCAGCCCCTACACACTGGGAGGGTCGTACTTC.

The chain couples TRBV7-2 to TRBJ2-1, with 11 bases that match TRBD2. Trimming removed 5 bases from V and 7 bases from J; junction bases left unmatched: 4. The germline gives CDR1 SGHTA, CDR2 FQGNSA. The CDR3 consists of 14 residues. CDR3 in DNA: TGTGCCAGCAGCCAGGCTAGCGGGAGGAATGAGCAGTTCTTC. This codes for CASSQASGRNEQFF.

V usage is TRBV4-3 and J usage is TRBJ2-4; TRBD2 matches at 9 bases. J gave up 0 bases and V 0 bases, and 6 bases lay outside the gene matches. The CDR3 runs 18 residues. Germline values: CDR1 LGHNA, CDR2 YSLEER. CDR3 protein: CASSQDQWREGAKNIQYF. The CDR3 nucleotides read TGCGCCAGCAGCCAAGATCAATGGCGGGAGGGAGCCAAAAACATTCAGTACTTC.

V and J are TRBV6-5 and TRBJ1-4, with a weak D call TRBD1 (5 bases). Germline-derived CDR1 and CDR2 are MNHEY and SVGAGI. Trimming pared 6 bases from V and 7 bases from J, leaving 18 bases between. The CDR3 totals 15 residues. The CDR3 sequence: CASSVTPQGSEKLFF. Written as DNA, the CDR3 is TGTGCCAGCAGCGTTACTCCCCAGGGTAGTGAAAAACTGTTTTTT.

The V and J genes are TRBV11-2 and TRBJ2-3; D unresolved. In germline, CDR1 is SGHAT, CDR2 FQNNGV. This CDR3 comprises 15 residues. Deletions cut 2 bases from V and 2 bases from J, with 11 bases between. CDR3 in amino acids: CASSLRLQNTDTQYF. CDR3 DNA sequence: TGTGCCAGCAGCTTAAGGTTGCAGAACACAGATACGCAGTATTTT.